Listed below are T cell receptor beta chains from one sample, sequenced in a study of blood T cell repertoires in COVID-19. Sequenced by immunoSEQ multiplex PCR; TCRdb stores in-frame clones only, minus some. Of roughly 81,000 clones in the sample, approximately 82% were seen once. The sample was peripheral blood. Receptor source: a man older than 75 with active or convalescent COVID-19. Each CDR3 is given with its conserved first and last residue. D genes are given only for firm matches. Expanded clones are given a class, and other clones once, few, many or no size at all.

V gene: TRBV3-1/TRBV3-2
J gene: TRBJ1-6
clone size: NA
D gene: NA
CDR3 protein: CASSCRRGHNSPLHF
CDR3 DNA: TGTGCCAGCAGCTGCCGGCGGGGCCATAATTCACCCCTCCACTTT

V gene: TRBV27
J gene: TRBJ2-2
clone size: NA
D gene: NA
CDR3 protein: CASSLRGNTGELFF
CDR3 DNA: TGTGCCAGCAGTTTAAGAGGGAACACCGGGGAGCTGTTTTTT

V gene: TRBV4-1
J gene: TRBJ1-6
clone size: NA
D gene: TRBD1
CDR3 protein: CASSQPIGRAPGQDNSPLHF
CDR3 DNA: TGCGCCAGCAGCCAGCCAATAGGTAGGGCCCCGGGACAGGATAATTCACCCCTCCACTTT

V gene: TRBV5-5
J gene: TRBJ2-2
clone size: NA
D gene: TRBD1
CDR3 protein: CASSLAGTVRTGELFF
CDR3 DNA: TGTGCCAGCAGCTTGGCCGGGACAGTAAGGACCGGGGAGCTGTTTTTT

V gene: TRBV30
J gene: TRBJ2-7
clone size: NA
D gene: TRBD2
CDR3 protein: CALGLAGGYEQYF
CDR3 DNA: TGTGCCTTGGGACTAGCGGGAGGCTACGAGCAGTACTTC

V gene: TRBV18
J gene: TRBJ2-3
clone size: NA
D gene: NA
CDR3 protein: CASSPRRMGGPRTDTQYF
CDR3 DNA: TGTGCCAGCTCACCCCGCAGGATGGGGGGGCCCCGCACAGATACGCAGTATTTT

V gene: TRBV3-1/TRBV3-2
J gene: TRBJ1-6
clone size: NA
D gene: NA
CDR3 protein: CASSQVGDSPLHF
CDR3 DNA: TGTGCCAGCAGCCAAGTGGGCGATTCACCCCTCCACTTT

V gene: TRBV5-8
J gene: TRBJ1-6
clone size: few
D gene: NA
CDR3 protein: CASSLRQWRSPLHF
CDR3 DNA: TGTGCCAGCAGCTTGAGGCAGTGGCGGTCACCCCTCCACTTT

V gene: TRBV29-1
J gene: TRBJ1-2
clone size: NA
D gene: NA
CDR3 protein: CSVKGTDGYTF
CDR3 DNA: TGCAGCGTTAAAGGGACTGATGGCTACACCTTC

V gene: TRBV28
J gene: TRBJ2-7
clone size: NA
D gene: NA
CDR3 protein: CASSFTEPTPKEQYF
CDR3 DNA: TGTGCCAGCAGTTTCACTGAGCCGACACCGAAGGAGCAGTACTTC

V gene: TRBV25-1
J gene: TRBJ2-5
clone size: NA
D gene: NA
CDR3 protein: CASSTGETQYF
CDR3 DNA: TGTGCCAGCAGTACTGGAGAGACCCAGTACTTC

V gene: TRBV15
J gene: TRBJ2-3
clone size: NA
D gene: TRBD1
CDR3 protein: CATSPQQGVSDTQYF
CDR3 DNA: TGTGCCACCAGCCCGCAACAGGGGGTCAGTGATACGCAGTATTTT

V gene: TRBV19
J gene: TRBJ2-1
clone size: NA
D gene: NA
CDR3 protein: CASAVRRTYNEQFF
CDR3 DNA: TGTGCCAGCGCGGTTAGAAGGACCTACAATGAGCAGTTCTTC

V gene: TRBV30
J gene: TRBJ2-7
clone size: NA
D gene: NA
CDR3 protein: CAWRTQGNHYEQYF
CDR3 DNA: TGTGCCTGGAGGACGCAGGGCAATCACTACGAGCAGTACTTC

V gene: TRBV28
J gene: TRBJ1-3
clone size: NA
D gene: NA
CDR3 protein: CASSLLTVRPFGNTIYF
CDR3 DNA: TGTGCCAGCAGTTTGTTGACAGTCCGTCCTTTCGGAAACACCATATATTTT

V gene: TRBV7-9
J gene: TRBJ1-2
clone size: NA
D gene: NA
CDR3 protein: CASSLALDSNYGYTF
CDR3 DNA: TGTGCCAGCAGCTTAGCCCTGGACAGCAACTATGGCTACACCTTC

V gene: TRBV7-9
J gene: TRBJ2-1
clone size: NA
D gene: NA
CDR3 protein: CASSLGLVAYYNEQFF
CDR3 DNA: TGTGCCAGCAGCTTAGGACTAGTGGCGTACTACAATGAGCAGTTCTTC

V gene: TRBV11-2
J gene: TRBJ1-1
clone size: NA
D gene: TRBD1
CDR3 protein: CASRKTGSEAEAFF
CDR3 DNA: TGTGCCAGCAGAAAGACAGGGTCAGAAGCTGAAGCTTTCTTT

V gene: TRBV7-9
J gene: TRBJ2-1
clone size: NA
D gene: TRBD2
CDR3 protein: CASSLIRLAGGSVEQFF
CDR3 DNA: TGTGCCAGCAGCTTAATCAGACTAGCGGGAGGGTCGGTTGAGCAGTTCTTC

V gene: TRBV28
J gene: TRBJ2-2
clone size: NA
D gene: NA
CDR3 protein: CASSFVGELFF
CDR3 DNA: TGTGCCAGCAGTTTCGTCGGGGAGCTGTTTTTT

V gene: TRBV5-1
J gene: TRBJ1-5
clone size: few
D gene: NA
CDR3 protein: CASSLDGAYSNQPQHF
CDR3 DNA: TGCGCCAGCAGCTTGGATGGGGCCTATAGCAATCAGCCCCAGCATTTT

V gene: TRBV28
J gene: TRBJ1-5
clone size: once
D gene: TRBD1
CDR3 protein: CASNPGQGTQPQHF
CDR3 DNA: TGTGCCAGCAACCCGGGACAGGGGACCCAGCCCCAGCATTTT

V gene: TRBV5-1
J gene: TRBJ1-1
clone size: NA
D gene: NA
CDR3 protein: CASSPQGMNTEAFF
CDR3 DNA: TGCGCCAGCAGCCCACAGGGAATGAACACTGAAGCTTTCTTT

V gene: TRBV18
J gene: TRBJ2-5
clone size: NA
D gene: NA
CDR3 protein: CASSPYREETQYF
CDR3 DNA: TGTGCCAGCTCACCCTACAGGGAGGAGACCCAGTACTTC

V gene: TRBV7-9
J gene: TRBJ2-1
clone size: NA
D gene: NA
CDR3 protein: CASSGLKGGNEQFF
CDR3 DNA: TGTGCCAGCAGCGGACTGAAGGGGGGGAATGAGCAGTTCTTC

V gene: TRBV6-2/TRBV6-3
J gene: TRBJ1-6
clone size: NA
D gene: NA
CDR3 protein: CASSYEGRWNSPLHF
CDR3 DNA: TGTGCCAGCAGTTACGAGGGTCGGTGGAATTCACCCCTCCACTTT

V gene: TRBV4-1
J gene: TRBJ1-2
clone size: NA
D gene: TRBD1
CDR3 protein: CASSLQSSGQGTNYGYTF
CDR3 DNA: TGCGCCAGCAGCCTCCAGTCATCAGGACAGGGCACTAACTATGGCTACACCTTC

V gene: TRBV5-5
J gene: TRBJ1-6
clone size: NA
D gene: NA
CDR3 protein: CASSGWPEEDYNSPLHF
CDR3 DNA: TGTGCCAGCAGCGGGTGGCCCGAAGAGGACTATAATTCACCCCTCCACTTT

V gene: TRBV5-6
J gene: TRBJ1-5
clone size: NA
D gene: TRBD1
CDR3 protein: CASSWTGGGEDQPQHF
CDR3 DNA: TGTGCCAGCAGCTGGACAGGGGGCGGAGAGGATCAGCCCCAGCATTTT

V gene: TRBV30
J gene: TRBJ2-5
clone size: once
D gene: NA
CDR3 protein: CAWSHGGLQETQYF
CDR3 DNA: TGTGCCTGGAGTCATGGCGGGTTACAAGAGACCCAGTACTTC

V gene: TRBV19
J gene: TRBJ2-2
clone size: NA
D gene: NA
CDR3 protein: CASSTTPYGELFF
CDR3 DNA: TGTGCCAGTAGTACTACCCCTTATGGGGAGCTGTTTTTT

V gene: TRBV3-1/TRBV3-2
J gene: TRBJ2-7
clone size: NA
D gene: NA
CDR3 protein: CASSQSLIKGDEQYF
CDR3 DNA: TGTGCCAGCAGCCAAAGCTTAATTAAGGGGGACGAGCAGTACTTC

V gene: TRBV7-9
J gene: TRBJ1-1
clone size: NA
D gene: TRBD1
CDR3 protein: CASSHARGRNTEAFF
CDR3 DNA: TGTGCCAGCAGCCATGCCAGGGGGAGGAACACTGAAGCTTTCTTT

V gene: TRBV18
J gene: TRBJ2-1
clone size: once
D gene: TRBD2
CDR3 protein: CASSPGSGSYNEQFF
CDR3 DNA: TGTGCCAGCTCACCAGGGAGCGGGAGTTACAATGAGCAGTTCTTC

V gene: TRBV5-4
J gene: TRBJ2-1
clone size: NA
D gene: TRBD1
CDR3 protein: CASSPRTGVNEQFF
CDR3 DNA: TGTGCCAGCAGCCCGCGGACAGGGGTCAATGAGCAGTTCTTC

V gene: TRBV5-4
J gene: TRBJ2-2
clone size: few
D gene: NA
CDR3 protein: CASSFSATANTGELFF
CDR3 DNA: TGTGCCAGCAGCTTTTCGGCGACAGCTAACACCGGGGAGCTGTTTTTT